This T cell receptor beta chain originates from a study of blood T cell repertoires in COVID-19. Overall study: The cDNA or gDNA used as material had been derived from T cells, B-cell-depleted T cells, or PBMCs.

V was clipped by 8 bases and J by 6 bases, with 16 bases between them. The CDR3 loop spans 14 amino acids. Germline-derived CDR1 and CDR2 are SGHTA and FQGNSA. TCRdb keeps only in-frame clones here, not all; method: immunoSEQ multiplex PCR. The sample shows 120,000 to 150,000 clones, around 88% of them seen only once. The sample comprised peripheral blood. The TCR originated in a woman aged 60-75 years with acute or convalescent COVID-19. V gene TRBV7-2 combines with J gene TRBJ2-2; D unclear. CDR3 amino acids: CASGHSWVAGELFF. CDR3 in DNA: TGTGCCAGCGGCCATAGCTGGGTGGCCGGGGAGCTGTTTTTT.